This T cell receptor beta chain comes out of a study of T cell responses to AZD1222 COVID-19 vaccine. The germline CDR1 and CDR2 sequences are MDHEN and SYDVKM. This CDR3 region has 16 residues. Trimming stripped 6 bases from V and 10 bases from J, with 25 bases between. This clone has only one observation. Antigen unknown. Second-dose intervals near 4 or 12 weeks were combined. The repertoire was sequenced with immunoSEQ multiplex PCR; TCRdb's copy has only in-frame clones and lacks some. In the table there are fewer than 90,000 clones, about 86% of which are singletons. Study-level findings and limits: Donors were largely white British and mainly female; clonal diversity was possibly underestimated.

The specimen was peripheral blood, collected 28 days after the second AZD1222 dose. The TCR comes from an adult who received the AZD1222 COVID-19 vaccine. The V call is TRBV28, the J call TRBJ2-1, with D perhaps matching TRBD1 or TRBD2 (8 bases each). CDR3 in DNA: TGTGCCAGCAGCCACAGGGGGAGTAGCGGGATTGACGAGCAGTTCTTC. This sequence encodes CASSHRGSSGIDEQFF.